The clone carrying this T cell receptor (beta chain) was detected only once. The CDR3 has 14 amino acids. Germline V CDR1 and CDR2: SNHLY, FYNNEI. Trimming left V 4 bases short and J 2 bases short, with 9 bases between. Authors' processing steps: Amplified reference gene primers provided the basis for estimating nucleated cell counts. Sequencing was performed with immunoSEQ multiplex PCR; in TCRdb, only in-frame clones are kept and a portion is missing. That table is the source of V, J and clone size, and D and trimming were worked out from the DNA. The table shows about 58,000 clones, with approximately 90% occurring only once. This entry belongs to a study of blood T cell repertoires in COVID-19. The overall study: Acute and convalescent COVID-19 samples came from the United States, Italy and Spain. In each case, the material was cDNA or gDNA derived from T cells, B-cell-depleted T cells, or PBMCs.

The clonotype originates from a man in his fifties or sixties with acute or convalescent COVID-19. The rearrangement uses TRBV2 and TRBJ1-5; TRBD1 might be the D (5 bases). Sequenced: peripheral blood. The CDR3 protein is CASSAGMRNQPQHF. In DNA, the CDR3 is TGTGCCAGCAGTGCAGGGATGCGCAATCAGCCCCAGCATTTT.